The clone carrying this T cell receptor (beta chain) was recorded once. Germline values: CDR1 WNHNN, CDR2 SYGVQD (reference sequence). The CDR3 totals 18 residues. After removal of 4 bases from V and 1 base from J, the junction contained 12 bases not matched to a gene. Libraries were prepared by immunoSEQ multiplex PCR; TCRdb keeps only in-frame clonotypes and omits some of them. The sample includes roughly 130,000 clones, 85% to 95% of them seen just once. The data stem from a study of control samples from healthy donors and cancer patients. The clonotype comes from a man in his fifties or sixties with colorectal cancer. The gene calls are TRBV10-1 and TRBJ2-5; 10 bases match TRBD2. The source material was PBMCs. The CDR3 here is CASSVKDLAGGPQETQYF. The CDR3 DNA reads as TGCGCCAGCAGTGTAAAGGATTTAGCGGGGGGTCCCCAAGAGACCCAGTACTTC.